The rows below give T cell receptor beta chains drawn from one sample of a study of OX40 agonist ivuxolimab in advanced cancers. Repertoires were generated with immunoSEQ multiplex PCR, while TCRdb's copy carries only in-frame clones and drops some. The data contain 65,000 to 75,000 clones, around 84% of them singletons. The sample in question was CD4+ or CD8+ T cells sorted from blood, obtained in a trial of the OX40 agonist ivuxolimab. Receptors originate from an adult with an advanced solid tumor such as melanoma, head and neck, liver or kidney cancer. Each CDR3 is given with its conserved first and last residue. The D gene is left open where the match is weak. Clone size appears in some rows only: once, few, many, or a class for an expanded clone.

J gene: TRBJ1-2
D gene: TRBD1
clone size: -
V gene: TRBV13
CDR3 DNA: TGTGCCAGCAGCCGGAGGGACAGGGTGGATGGTGGCTACACCTTC
CDR3 protein: CASSRRDRVDGGYTF

J gene: TRBJ1-4
D gene: -
clone size: -
V gene: TRBV30
CDR3 DNA: TGTGCCTGGAGTGTACCAGGGTTTGGGGAAAAACTGTTTTTT
CDR3 protein: CAWSVPGFGEKLFF

J gene: TRBJ1-2
D gene: -
clone size: -
V gene: TRBV2
CDR3 DNA: TGTGCCAGCAGGGCGTGGGGCTACACCTTC
CDR3 protein: CASRAWGYTF

J gene: TRBJ1-2
D gene: TRBD1
clone size: -
V gene: TRBV11-3
CDR3 DNA: TGTGCCAGCAGCTTACAGGGGGGAATAGGCTACACCTTC
CDR3 protein: CASSLQGGIGYTF

J gene: TRBJ2-5
D gene: -
clone size: -
V gene: TRBV5-6
CDR3 DNA: TGTGCCAGCAGACTTGAGGGGAGGACCGCGGAGACCCAGTACTTC
CDR3 protein: CASRLEGRTAETQYF

J gene: TRBJ2-3
D gene: -
clone size: -
V gene: TRBV18
CDR3 DNA: TGTGCCAGCTCACCAGAAGAAGGTACGCAGTATTTT
CDR3 protein: CASSPEEGTQYF

J gene: TRBJ2-4
D gene: TRBD2
clone size: -
V gene: TRBV2
CDR3 DNA: TGTGCCAGCAGTCCCCTGACTAGCGGGGGCCCCTCAACCAAAAACATTCAGTACTTC
CDR3 protein: CASSPLTSGGPSTKNIQYF

J gene: TRBJ1-6
D gene: -
clone size: -
V gene: TRBV9
CDR3 DNA: TGTGCCAGCAGTTGGGAGCAGGGTAATTCACCCCTCCACTTT
CDR3 protein: CASSWEQGNSPLHF

J gene: TRBJ1-1
D gene: TRBD1
clone size: -
V gene: TRBV19
CDR3 DNA: TGTGCCAGTAGAGGACAGGGAGAGGCACTTTTCATGAACACTGAAGCTTTCTTT
CDR3 protein: CASRGQGEALFMNTEAFF

J gene: TRBJ1-1
D gene: -
clone size: -
V gene: TRBV2
CDR3 DNA: TGTGCCAGCAGGTTCCAGGGGTCGAACACTGAAGCTTTCTTT
CDR3 protein: CASRFQGSNTEAFF

J gene: TRBJ1-3
D gene: -
clone size: -
V gene: TRBV5-8
CDR3 DNA: TGTGCCAGCAGCTTTGGGATGGCTGGAAACACCATATATTTT
CDR3 protein: CASSFGMAGNTIYF

J gene: TRBJ2-7
D gene: -
clone size: -
V gene: TRBV25-1
CDR3 DNA: TGTGCCAGCAGGAAGGGTCTCGACGAGCAGTACTTC
CDR3 protein: CASRKGLDEQYF

J gene: TRBJ2-2
D gene: -
clone size: -
V gene: TRBV7-3
CDR3 DNA: TGTGCCACCGGTACGGGCGGGGAGCTGTTTTTT
CDR3 protein: CATGTGGELFF

J gene: TRBJ1-5
D gene: -
clone size: -
V gene: TRBV30
CDR3 DNA: TGTGCCTGGAGTATGGGGGGCAATCAGCCCCAGCATTTT
CDR3 protein: CAWSMGGNQPQHF

J gene: TRBJ1-2
D gene: -
clone size: -
V gene: TRBV2
CDR3 DNA: TGTGCCAGCTCCCCGGATGTCTATGGCTACACCTTC
CDR3 protein: CASSPDVYGYTF

J gene: TRBJ2-1
D gene: -
clone size: -
V gene: TRBV7-3
CDR3 DNA: TGTGCCAGCAGCTTATGGGGGCGCGAGTACAATGAGCAGTTCTTC
CDR3 protein: CASSLWGREYNEQFF

J gene: TRBJ1-2
D gene: -
clone size: medium-sized
V gene: TRBV20-1
CDR3 DNA: TGCAGTGCTAGGGTGAGCTATGGCTACACCTTC
CDR3 protein: CSARVSYGYTF

J gene: TRBJ2-1
D gene: -
clone size: -
V gene: TRBV19
CDR3 DNA: TGTGCCAGTAGTATCCAGGGAAATGAGCAGTTCTTC
CDR3 protein: CASSIQGNEQFF

J gene: TRBJ1-3
D gene: -
clone size: -
V gene: TRBV18
CDR3 DNA: TGTGCCAGCTCACCTGGGACGGGCTCTGGAAACACCATATATTTT
CDR3 protein: CASSPGTGSGNTIYF

J gene: TRBJ2-5
D gene: TRBD1
clone size: -
V gene: TRBV5-1
CDR3 DNA: TGCGCCAGCAGATATGGGACAGGGGGCCTACAAGAGACCCAGTACTTC
CDR3 protein: CASRYGTGGLQETQYF

J gene: TRBJ2-3
D gene: TRBD2
clone size: -
V gene: TRBV5-1
CDR3 DNA: TGCGCCAGCAGCACCGGACTAGCGGGAGTGGGGGATACGCAGTATTTT
CDR3 protein: CASSTGLAGVGDTQYF

J gene: TRBJ1-1
D gene: TRBD1
clone size: -
V gene: TRBV7-9
CDR3 DNA: TGTGCCAGCAGCCAAAGGGACAGTGAAGCTTTCTTT
CDR3 protein: CASSQRDSEAFF

J gene: TRBJ1-5
D gene: -
clone size: -
V gene: TRBV10-1
CDR3 DNA: TGCGCCAGCAGTGATGGTGAGCAGCCCCAGCATTTT
CDR3 protein: CASSDGEQPQHF

J gene: TRBJ2-3
D gene: -
clone size: once
V gene: TRBV11-3
CDR3 DNA: TGTGCCAGCAGCCCCAACGGGGGTACGCAGTATTTT
CDR3 protein: CASSPNGGTQYF

J gene: TRBJ1-3
D gene: TRBD1
clone size: -
V gene: TRBV10-1
CDR3 DNA: TGCGCCATCCATCCCCAAGGGGACAGGGGATTATTTGGAAACACCATATATTTT
CDR3 protein: CAIHPQGDRGLFGNTIYF

J gene: TRBJ2-5
D gene: TRBD2
clone size: -
V gene: TRBV15
CDR3 DNA: TGTGCCACCTGTGGGGGGGGTCACCAAGAGACCCAGTACTTC
CDR3 protein: CATCGGGHQETQYF

J gene: TRBJ1-2
D gene: TRBD1
clone size: -
V gene: TRBV19
CDR3 DNA: TGTGCCAGTAGTATCTCGACAGGGGGCTATGGCTACACCTTC
CDR3 protein: CASSISTGGYGYTF

J gene: TRBJ2-5
D gene: TRBD2
clone size: -
V gene: TRBV11-2
CDR3 DNA: TGTGCCAGCAGTATTGGCGGGAGTCAAGAGACCCAGTACTTC
CDR3 protein: CASSIGGSQETQYF

J gene: TRBJ1-1
D gene: -
clone size: -
V gene: TRBV2
CDR3 DNA: TGTGCCAGCAGGATTCTGAAGAGGGGGGATCTGGCTTTCTTT
CDR3 protein: CASRILKRGDLAFF

J gene: TRBJ2-5
D gene: -
clone size: -
V gene: TRBV5-1
CDR3 DNA: TGCGCCAGCAGCTTGGTTGGCAGGGAAGAGACCCAGTACTTC
CDR3 protein: CASSLVGREETQYF

J gene: TRBJ2-7
D gene: -
clone size: -
V gene: TRBV5-1
CDR3 DNA: TGCGCCAGCAGCCCACAAGAGGGCGGCCGGCGGCAGTACTTC
CDR3 protein: CASSPQEGGRRQYF

J gene: TRBJ1-2
D gene: TRBD1
clone size: -
V gene: TRBV10-3
CDR3 DNA: TGTGCCATCCCTGGGGGACAGGGGGGTGACTATGGCTACACCTTC
CDR3 protein: CAIPGGQGGDYGYTF

J gene: TRBJ2-5
D gene: -
clone size: -
V gene: TRBV11-2
CDR3 DNA: TGTGCCAGCAGCTCAGAGGGGGAGACCCAGTACTTC
CDR3 protein: CASSSEGETQYF

J gene: TRBJ2-5
D gene: -
clone size: few
V gene: TRBV5-1
CDR3 DNA: TGCGCCAGCAGCCCGGGGATCTCGGGGCTGGGGATTAAGTACTTC
CDR3 protein: CASSPGISGLGIKYF

J gene: TRBJ2-2
D gene: TRBD1
clone size: -
V gene: TRBV7-2
CDR3 DNA: TGTGCCAGCAGCCTAGGAGGTCAGGGGGCGACCGGGGAGCTGTTTTTT
CDR3 protein: CASSLGGQGATGELFF

J gene: TRBJ1-2
D gene: -
clone size: -
V gene: TRBV30
CDR3 DNA: TGTGCCTTGGGTCATGCTGGCCGACGACTCAATGGCTACACCTTC
CDR3 protein: CALGHAGRRLNGYTF

J gene: TRBJ1-2
D gene: -
clone size: -
V gene: TRBV9
CDR3 DNA: TGTGCCAGCAGCCCCCCCGGGGGGATGGGCTACACCTTC
CDR3 protein: CASSPPGGMGYTF

J gene: TRBJ1-2
D gene: -
clone size: -
V gene: TRBV6-1
CDR3 DNA: TGTGCCAGCAGTGAAGCGGGGGAGGGGGGCTATGGCTACACCTTC
CDR3 protein: CASSEAGEGGYGYTF

J gene: TRBJ1-1
D gene: -
clone size: -
V gene: TRBV27
CDR3 DNA: TGTGCCAGCAGTTCCTACATGAACACTGAAGCTTTCTTT
CDR3 protein: CASSSYMNTEAFF

J gene: TRBJ1-5
D gene: -
clone size: once
V gene: TRBV5-6
CDR3 DNA: TGTGCCAGCAGCCGGACCGGGACGGAATTGGGGCCCCAGCATTTT
CDR3 protein: CASSRTGTELGPQHF

J gene: TRBJ1-2
D gene: -
clone size: -
V gene: TRBV28
CDR3 DNA: TGTGCCAGCAGCCCCCCGACAGCTTACTATGGCTACACCTTC
CDR3 protein: CASSPPTAYYGYTF

J gene: TRBJ2-7
D gene: TRBD2
clone size: -
V gene: TRBV27
CDR3 DNA: TGTGCCAGCAGTTTATCGACTAGCGGGAGAACCGAGCAGTACTTC
CDR3 protein: CASSLSTSGRTEQYF

J gene: TRBJ1-2
D gene: -
clone size: -
V gene: TRBV28
CDR3 DNA: TGTGCCAGCAGGTTACAGGAGAACTATGGCTACACCTTC
CDR3 protein: CASRLQENYGYTF

J gene: TRBJ1-1
D gene: -
clone size: -
V gene: TRBV18
CDR3 DNA: TGTGCCAGCTCACCATTACAGGAAAACACTGAAGCTTTCTTT
CDR3 protein: CASSPLQENTEAFF

J gene: TRBJ1-1
D gene: -
clone size: -
V gene: TRBV6-5
CDR3 DNA: TGTGCCAGCAGTTACGCGGAGAAGGGAACTGAAGCTTTCTTT
CDR3 protein: CASSYAEKGTEAFF

J gene: TRBJ1-1
D gene: -
clone size: few
V gene: TRBV6-6
CDR3 DNA: TGTGCCAGCAGTATTTTAGGGAACACTGAAGCTTTCTTT
CDR3 protein: CASSILGNTEAFF

J gene: TRBJ1-6
D gene: -
clone size: -
V gene: TRBV11-3
CDR3 DNA: TGTGCCAGCAGCTTAGGGCAGAATTCACCCCTCCACTTT
CDR3 protein: CASSLGQNSPLHF

J gene: TRBJ2-7
D gene: -
clone size: -
V gene: TRBV4-2
CDR3 DNA: TGTGCCAGCAGCCTTCTGCACTACGAGCAGTACTTC
CDR3 protein: CASSLLHYEQYF